The sequence of this T cell receptor (beta chain) was determined in a study of beta chain features in type 1 diabetes. The overall study: Patients looked much like healthy donors when it came to age, gender and cell yields.

Sequenced material consisted of expressed TCRB transcripts (all of the isolated RNA was reverse transcribed). The data were produced by immunoSEQ multiplex PCR, yet TCRdb's version contains in-frame clones alone and is incomplete. The repertoire holds around 250,000 clones, with roughly 22% as singletons. Trimming at V came to 7 bases and at J to 4 bases, leaving 9 bases not matched to a gene. From germline, CDR1 is LNHDA and CDR2 SQIVND (reference sequence). The CDR3 consists of 15 residues. Regarding this clone: Its antigen is not known.

Study results and limitations: Moderate yet significant TCRB CDR3 shortening was seen in Type 1 diabetes patients in all four CD4+ subsets.

This sequence originates from a middle-aged woman with type 1 diabetes. J is TRBJ1-4 and V is TRBV19; TRBD1 matches at 7 bases. Sequences were obtained from naive CD4+ T cells from blood. The CDR3 region is CASTLGDRSNEKLFF. In DNA, the CDR3 is TGTGCCAGTACCCTGGGGGACAGAAGTAATGAAAAACTGTTTTTT.